This TCR beta chain was found in a study of blood T cell repertoires in COVID-19. For the study at large: The study drew acute and convalescent COVID-19 samples from the United States, Italy and Spain. PBMCs, B-cell-depleted T cells, or T cells provided the cDNA or gDNA that made up the material.

Germline assignment: CDR1 MNHEY and CDR2 SVGAGI. The CDR3 spans 14 residues. Trimming took 7 bases from V and 3 from J; bases not matched to a gene: 8. In the authors' methods: From reference gene primer amplification, estimates of nucleated cell counts were derived. The method was immunoSEQ multiplex PCR; TCRdb's version includes in-frame clones alone and lacks a portion of them. V, J and clone size were drawn from that table, and D and trimming were deduced from the DNA. This table has around 65,000 clones, about four fifths appearing once. The V and J genes are TRBV6-5 and TRBJ2-7, with 8 positions matching TRBD1. The sequence was obtained from a human donor in a cohort sampled during active COVID-19. The specimen was peripheral blood. This CDR3 reads CASNSGDRLYEQYF. The CDR3 coding sequence is TGTGCCAGCAACTCCGGGGACAGGCTCTACGAGCAGTACTTC.